This T cell receptor (beta chain) was identified in a study of CD8 T cells in ankylosing spondylitis. This clonotype was detected only a few times. The antigen is not known. The CDR3 totals 15 residues. Germline V gene lookup returns CDR1 DFQATT and CDR2 SNEGSKA (reference sequence). V trimming: 4 bases; J trimming: 3 bases; junction bases outside the gene matches: 7. Study-wide results and caveats: Disease-linked clones displayed a CD8+ phenotype and appeared relatively rarely in peripheral blood. Blood from ankylosing spondylitis patients appeared to carry a characteristic roughly 8-variant TCR beta motif. Significant enrichment of disease-linked clones was reported in matched ankylosing spondylitis synovial fluid.

Quantitative 5'-RACE was performed with molecular barcodes, and it yielded the TCR beta libraries. In TCRdb, the 5' RACE reads were re-called with MiXCR into one record per CDR3 protein. This sample yields hundreds of thousands of distinct CDR3 sequences, of which approximately 17% are seen a single time; approximately 0.97% belongs to the top ten. J is TRBJ2-3 and V is TRBV20-1; 10 bases line up with TRBD1. The sequenced sample consisted of blood, either unsorted or a sorted T cell fraction (not recorded which). The sequence was collected from a male donor with ankylosing spondylitis. CDR3 region: CSANPGTGETDTQYF. CDR3 nucleotide sequence: TGCAGTGCTAATCCAGGGACAGGGGAGACAGATACGCAGTATTTT.